This T cell receptor beta chain was retrieved from a study of regulatory T cells in long-lasting Graves disease. Findings and limits, study-wide: Peripheral blood was the sole material, not thyroid tissue. When disease was persistent, TRBV28, TRBJ1-2 and TRBJ2-5 were the favored segments.

The TCR beta library used iRepertoire HTBI primers with Arm-PCR amplification of CDR3. TCRdb reprocessed the multiplex PCR reads via MiXCR and lists one record per CDR3 protein. The sample has 500,000 to 700,000 distinct CDR3 sequences, 15% to 20% seen once. This clonotype was detected ten times or more. Its antigen is unknown. The germline V gene encodes CDR1 MNHNS and CDR2 SASEGT. This CDR3 comprises 14 residues. Trimming stripped 6 bases from V and 2 bases from J, with 10 bases between. As for time point: newly diagnosed GD, antithyroid drugs for less than 3 months. Isolated PBMC RNA provided the starting material for the TCR library. This sample was shared with a second study, whose subject was T cells in Graves' hyperthyroidism and ophthalmopathy. That publication notes: The HTBI primer set served for first-round RT-PCR of the TCR CDR3. Stable hyperthyroidism was told apart from ophthalmopathy by a model built on 13 V-J features.

Sequencing was performed on peripheral blood mononuclear cells (PBMCs), taken at new diagnosis, from a patient treated with antithyroid drugs. This clonotype originated in a woman aged 30 to 39 with Graves disease. V gene TRBV6-1 combines with J gene TRBJ2-2, with no clear D. The CDR3 sequence: CASSRKGNTGELFF. The DNA for the CDR3 is TGTGCCAGCAGCAGAAAAGGCAACACCGGGGAGCTGTTTTTT.